This TCR beta chain was found in a study of regulatory T cells in long-lasting Graves disease. The CDR3 totals 18 residues. The germline V gene encodes CDR1 MNHEY and CDR2 SVGEGT. The V end was cut by 10 bases, the J end by 0 bases, with 25 bases between. Arm-PCR with iRepertoire HTBI primers amplified the CDR3 regions for these TCR beta libraries. TCRdb redid the calling of the multiplex PCR reads with MiXCR, one entry per CDR3 protein. The sample has 550,000 or so distinct CDR3 sequences, 12% seen once. This sample's time point: newly diagnosed GD, antithyroid drugs for less than 3 months. RNA extracted from PBMCs served as the sequencing template. This clonotype was observed at least ten times. The same specimen was also included in a second study, on T cells in Graves' hyperthyroidism and ophthalmopathy.

This sequence originates from a woman in her twenties or thirties with Graves disease. This sample comprised peripheral blood mononuclear cells (PBMCs), obtained at new diagnosis, from a patient treated with antithyroid drugs. The gene calls are TRBV6-2 or TRBV6-3 and TRBJ2-1, with D possibly being TRBD1 (6 bases). CDR3 sequence: CANTASSRGFSSYNEQFF. CDR3 coding DNA: TGTGCCAACACTGCTAGCAGCAGGGGTTTCAGCTCCTACAATGAGCAGTTCTTC.